This T cell receptor beta chain was retrieved from a study of molecular identifiers for immune sequencing clone quantification. Library preparation followed earlier protocols using designated TCR primers. One entry per CDR3 protein results from TCRdb running MiXCR on the PCR reads. The sample includes around 43,000 distinct CDR3 sequences, under 25% of them seen just once. The study, taken as a whole, reports: Whereas clones above 20 RNA copies held under 1% of naive-cell molecules, they held over 97% of effector molecules.

Trimming took off 0 bases at V and 2 bases at J, with 8 bases between the two ends. CDR1 and CDR2 from the germline V gene are LGHNA and YSLEER. The CDR3 has 15 amino acids. Concerning this clonotype: The antigen remains undetermined.

Sequenced sample: naive CD8+ T cells from blood, with Jurkat cell RNA spiked in. The subset denotes: FACS-sorted CD8+CD4-CCR7+CD45RA+ naive T cells. V usage is TRBV4-3 and J usage is TRBJ2-1; D is possibly TRBD1 (5 bases). This receptor was obtained from a human donor in good health. Some libraries in this study had Jurkat cell RNA spiked in. The CDR3 coding sequence is TGCGCCAGCAGCCAAGACAGGGTAACCTACAATGAGCAGTTCTTC. It codes for CASSQDRVTYNEQFF.